This T cell receptor (beta chain) was identified during a study of blood T cells in healthy people across ages. Study conclusions and caveats: It was not possible, with unsorted PBMCs, to conclusively compare naive and antigen-experienced cells. Donor CMV infection status was unknown, possibly confounding age-related changes in expanded clonotypes.

A sample-barcoded 5' primer and a J-beta primer mix were used in a second PCR of about 7 to 12 cycles. Each cDNA molecule received a tag from a template-switch adaptor that had 12 random nucleotides. TCRdb reprocessed the 5' RACE reads with MiXCR, giving one entry per CDR3 protein. Of 1.5 million to 2 million distinct CDR3 sequences in the sample, under 30% were seen once. Note on this clonotype: Antigen specificity is unknown.

The CDR3 covers 13 residues. Germline values: CDR1 MNHEY, CDR2 SVGEGT. V gave up 1 base and J gave up 1 base, with 2 bases separating them. A minimum of 5 micrograms of total RNA was extracted per sample. The TCR was taken from a woman aged 25 to 45 in good health. The rearrangement uses TRBV6-2 or TRBV6-3 and TRBJ1-5; D is unclear. The sequenced sample was blood. The CDR3 sequence: CASSYWSNQPQHF. CDR3 in DNA: TGTGCCAGCAGTTACTGGAGCAATCAGCCCCAGCATTTT.